The 20 T cell receptor beta chains below all came from one sample that was sequenced in a study of T cell responses to AZD1222 COVID-19 vaccine. Sequenced by immunoSEQ multiplex PCR; TCRdb stores in-frame clones only, minus some. The sample yields 160,000 or so clones, around 90% seen once. Sequences were derived from peripheral blood, sampled 28 days after the second AZD1222 dose. These TCRs come from an adult who received the AZD1222 COVID-19 vaccine.

This clone was recorded only once. This rearrangement joins TRBV13 to TRBJ1-6; 9 positions agree with TRBD1. With V trimmed by 5 bases and J by 10 bases, 6 bases remained unmatched. Germline V gene lookup returns CDR1 PRHDT and CDR2 FYEKMQ (reference sequence). The CDR3 spans 14 residues. CDR3 nucleotide sequence: TGTGCCAGCAGCCTAAGGACAGGGGACTCACCCCTCCACTTT. Amino acid sequence: CASSLRTGDSPLHF.

This chain links TRBV27 with TRBJ1-1; D ambiguous. The CDR3 contains 13 residues. V was pared by 0 bases and J by 6 bases, with 8 bases between. Germline CDR1 and CDR2: MNHEY and SMNVEV (reference sequence). The CDR3 loop reads CASSLSSRSEAFF. The CDR3, as DNA: TGTGCCAGCAGTTTATCAAGCAGGTCTGAAGCTTTCTTT.

This chain uses TRBV6-5 with TRBJ1-2, with no clear D. The ends were cut back, 0 bases at V and 0 bases at J, with 8 bases in the middle. Germline V gives CDR1 MNHEY, CDR2 SVGAGI. The CDR3 extends over 15 amino acids. For the CDR3, the DNA is TGTGCCAGCAGTTACTCACCGGATTCTAACTATGGCTACACCTTC. Amino acids: CASSYSPDSNYGYTF.

The chain combines TRBV5-4 with TRBJ2-3; either TRBD1 or TRBD2 may supply D (5 bases each). Germline CDR1 is SGHNT and CDR2 is YYREEE (reference sequence). The CDR3 spans 13 residues. With 4 bases removed from V and 6 bases from J, the gap between germline ends came to 12 bases. The CDR3 spells CASSLGEGDTQYF. DNA for the CDR3: TGTGCCAGCAGCCTGGGTGAGGGGGATACGCAGTATTTT.

The chain links TRBV2 to TRBJ1-6, with D maybe TRBD1 (6 bases). This CDR3 has 14 residues. Trimming left V 4 bases short and J 10 bases short, with 14 bases between. Germline V gene sequence: CDR1 SNHLY, CDR2 FYNNEI. CDR3 in DNA: TGTGCCAGCAGTGGGAGGGGAAGGGGGTCACCCCTCCACTTT. It translates to CASSGRGRGSPLHF.

V is TRBV9 and J is TRBJ2-7, with 9 bases identical to TRBD2. Germline V gene data show CDR1 as SGDLS and CDR2 as YYNGEE. The CDR3 loop spans 14 amino acids. J gave up 6 bases and V 4 bases, and 8 bases lay outside the gene matches. The CDR3 nucleotides read TGTGCCAGCAGCTCGCGGGGGGGCATAGGCGAGCAGTACTTC. It encodes CASSSRGGIGEQYF.

V and J are TRBV6-5 and TRBJ1-3; 7 bases match TRBD1. There are 14 residues in the CDR3. V was pared by 5 bases and J by 0 bases, with 1 base of the junction left unmatched. Germline V gene lookup returns CDR1 MNHEY and CDR2 SVGAGI. In DNA form, the CDR3 reads TGTGCCAGCAGTACAGGGGACTCTGGAAACACCATATATTTT. It is translated as CASSTGDSGNTIYF.

The chain couples TRBV11-2 to TRBJ2-1; maybe TRBD1 (5 bases). The V end was cut by 0 bases, the J end by 1 base, with 7 bases between. The germline CDR1 and CDR2 sequences are SGHAT and FQNNGV. CDR3 length: 15 residues. The CDR3 DNA is TGTGCCAGCAGCTTAGATAGGGGTTCCTACAATGAGCAGTTCTTC. Translated: CASSLDRGSYNEQFF. Full variable domain (outside the CDR3, taken from reference TRBV11-2 and TRBJ2-1): EAGVAQSPRYKIIEKRQSVAFWCNPISGHATLYWYQQILGQGPKLLIQFQNNGVVDDSQLPKDRFSAERLKGVDSTLKIQPAKLEDSAVYLCASSLDRGSYNEQFFGPGTRLTVL.

This sequence joins TRBV5-6 and TRBJ1-3; D perhaps matches TRBD1 (5 bases). The V and J ends lost 4 bases and 0 bases respectively, with 11 bases between them. The CDR3 contains 15 residues. Germline V gene sequence: CDR1 SGHDT, CDR2 YYEEEE. As DNA, the CDR3 is TGTGCCAGCAGCCCGGGACGCTTCTCTGGAAACACCATATATTTT. Translated, it gives CASSPGRFSGNTIYF.

The chain has TRBV30 and TRBJ2-1, with 10 bases matching TRBD1. V gave up 2 bases and J gave up 9 bases; unmatched junction bases: 7. This CDR3 is built from 14 residues. Germline-derived CDR1 and CDR2 are GTSNPN and SVGIG (reference sequence). The chain's CDR3 is CAWSRQGAIGEQFF. The CDR3 DNA reads as TGTGCCTGGAGTCGACAGGGGGCGATTGGTGAGCAGTTCTTC.

The rearrangement joins TRBV27 to TRBJ2-7; D remains ambiguous. The CDR3 sequence is 13 residues long. Trimming removed 1 base from V and 3 bases from J, with 7 bases in between. CDR1 is MNHEY and CDR2 is SMNVEV in the germline V gene (reference sequence). CDR3 region: CASSLFPHYEQYF. As DNA, the CDR3 is TGTGCCAGCAGTTTATTCCCTCACTACGAGCAGTACTTC.

This chain joins TRBV5-1 and TRBJ1-1; 12 bases are shared with TRBD1. The V gene end was trimmed by 3 bases and the J gene end by 5 bases; junction bases not matched to a gene: 5. The CDR3 has 15 residues. Germline V gene sequence: CDR1 SGHRS, CDR2 YFSETQ. The CDR3 sequence is CASSSGTGGRTEAFF. In DNA form, the CDR3 reads TGCGCCAGCAGCTCCGGGACAGGGGGCAGGACTGAAGCTTTCTTT. The full variable domain, with the rest looked up from reference TRBV5-1 and TRBJ1-1, is KAGVTQTPRYLIKTRGQQVTLSCSPISGHRSVSWYQQTPGQGLQFLFEYFSETQRNKGNFPGRFSGRQFSNSRSEMNVSTLELGDSALYLCASSSGTGGRTEAFFGQGTRLTVV.

DNA of the CDR3: TGTGCCAGCAGCGGGGGACACAGAAGCACAGATACGCAGTATTTT. This translates into CASSGGHRSTDTQYF. This sequence joins TRBV21-1 and TRBJ2-3; TRBD1 is the table's D call, not checked against the DNA. TRBV21-1 is tagged as a pseudogene. The CDR3 sequence is 15 residues long.

This clone was found once. The chain joins TRBV5-1 to TRBJ2-5, with D possibly matching TRBD2 (5 bases). CDR3 length: 12 residues. Germline V gives CDR1 SGHRS, CDR2 YFSETQ. V lost 0 bases and J 7 bases, leaving 7 bases between the germline ends. CDR3 coding DNA: TGCGCCAGCAGCTTGGTCGAGGGGACCCAGTACTTC. This translates into CASSLVEGTQYF.

The J gene is TRBJ2-1, the V gene TRBV30; D gene ambiguous. CDR3 length: 13 amino acids. Germline CDR1 is GTSNPN and CDR2 is SVGIG (reference sequence). The ends were cut back, 1 base at V and 4 bases at J, with 8 bases in the middle. CDR3 coding DNA: TGTGCCTGGAGTGCCCTCCGTTACAATGAGCAGTTCTTC. Its translation: CAWSALRYNEQFF.

The rearrangement joins TRBV19 to TRBJ1-4, with D uncertain. The CDR3 length is 11 residues. V was trimmed by 9 bases and J by 13 bases, leaving 15 bases between them. The V gene's germline CDR1 is LNHDA and CDR2 SQIVND (reference sequence). As DNA, the CDR3 is TGTGCCAGCCGGACCGCGTATCGACTGTTTTTT. It specifies CASRTAYRLFF.

The V gene is TRBV11-2, the J gene TRBJ2-1; possible D gene TRBD2, 6 bases. The germline V and J ends were trimmed by 2 bases and 8 bases, with 19 bases remaining between them. Germline CDR1 SGHAT, CDR2 FQNNGV. The CDR3 runs to 16 residues. This CDR3 reads CASSLKGPWGGDEQFF. The DNA of the CDR3 is TGTGCCAGCAGCTTAAAGGGCCCGTGGGGCGGGGATGAGCAGTTCTTC.

CDR3 in amino acids: CASSPGGHEQYF. The DNA for the CDR3 is TGTGCCAGCAGTCCAGGGGGCCACGAGCAGTACTTC. The chain recombines TRBV6-5 with TRBJ2-7, with 8 bases aligning to TRBD1. The CDR3 totals 12 residues. CDR1 is MNHEY, CDR2 SVGAGI, per germline. Trimming cost V 5 bases and J 5 bases; bases outside gene matches: 2.

V is TRBV19 and J is TRBJ2-7; TRBD1 matches at 8 bases. This CDR3 spans 15 amino acids. Per the germline V gene, CDR1 is LNHDA and CDR2 is SQIVND (reference sequence). Trimming removed 5 bases from V and 0 bases from J; junction bases left unmatched: 6. This CDR3 is CASSPRQGSSYEQYF. CDR3 bases: TGTGCCAGTAGTCCTCGACAGGGGAGCTCCTACGAGCAGTACTTC.

The chain employs TRBV9 and TRBJ2-2; TRBD1 matches 9 bases. V lost 7 bases to trimming and J lost 5 bases; unmatched junction nucleotides: 6. Germline V gene lookup returns CDR1 SGDLS and CDR2 YYNGEE. The CDR3 is made up of 14 amino acids. For the CDR3, the DNA is TGTGCCAGCCAGGGACAGGGATGGACCGGGGAGCTGTTTTTT. This encodes CASQGQGWTGELFF.